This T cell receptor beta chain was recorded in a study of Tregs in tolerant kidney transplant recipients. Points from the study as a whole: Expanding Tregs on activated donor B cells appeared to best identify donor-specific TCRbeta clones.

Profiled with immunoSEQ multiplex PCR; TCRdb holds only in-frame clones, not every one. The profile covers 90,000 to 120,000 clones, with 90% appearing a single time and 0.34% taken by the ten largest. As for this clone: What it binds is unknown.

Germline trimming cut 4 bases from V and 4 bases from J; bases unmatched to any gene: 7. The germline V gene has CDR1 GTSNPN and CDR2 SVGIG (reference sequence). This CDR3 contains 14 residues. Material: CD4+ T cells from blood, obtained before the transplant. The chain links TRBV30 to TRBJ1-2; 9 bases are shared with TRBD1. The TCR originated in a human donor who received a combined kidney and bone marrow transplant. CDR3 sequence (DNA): TGTGCCTGGATCGGGGACAGGGCGGTCTATGGCTACACCTTC. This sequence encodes CAWIGDRAVYGYTF.